This TCR beta chain comes out of a study of T cell responses to AZD1222 COVID-19 vaccine (dated by TCRdb to 2020 to 2023). A note on the overall study: TCR sequencing was performed for approximately 240 trial participants, of whom 207 were given two doses of AZD1222 and about 25 were given two doses of MenACWY control vaccine. Enrollment into the trials was organized by age into subgroups of 18-55, 56-69 and 70-plus years, and those subgroups contained roughly 140, 27 and 60 TCR-sequenced participants, respectively.

The sample's time point label is to be understood as: about 28 days (+/-7) after the second vaccine dose. Because spike-specific TCR depth and breadth did not differ between the two schedules, AZD1222 recipients who got a second dose at roughly 4 weeks were pooled with those who got a second dose at roughly 12 weeks. The vaccinee samples were drawn from two UK trials, COV001 and COV002, one of which was a single-blind randomized controlled phase 2/3 trial testing AZD1222 (ChAdOx1 nCoV-19) in healthy adults. Trial participant PBMC samples were collected at day 0 and day 28 after the second dose for TCRbeta chain sequencing. The paper's findings and limits, for the study overall: After two AZD1222 doses, spike-specific TCR breadth and depth were significantly higher than at day 0 and than in MenACWY recipients. The 56-69-year group was small, and its depth increase did not reach significance, likely because of low power. Reportedly, close to half of the unique spike-specific TCRs recognized epitopes lying outside the regions that are mutated in the B.1.351 and B.1.1.7 variants. CD4 TCRs associated with the vaccine covered the entire spike protein, and the dominant responses were in regions 160-218 and 743-854. Because no day 14 peak-response samples were available, the repertoires could be characterized only after the peak T cell response. Conclusions about previously exposed vaccinees were limited because only six or seven AZD1222 recipients were SARS-CoV-2 seropositive at baseline. Most participants were white British and females outnumbered males, and the authors suggested that clonal diversity may have been underestimated.

The CDR3 regions of human TCRbeta chains were analyzed by immunosequencing. The original methods were these. TCRs in the repertoires were matched against a reference library of SARS-CoV-2-specific TCRs that had been generated with the MIRA antigen-specificity platform. Breadth meant the fraction of unique TCRs that were SARS-CoV-2-associated, whereas depth meant the fraction of total T cells that were SARS-CoV-2-associated. Using the MIRA data, each spike-specific TCR was mapped to the spike region that the TCR reacts to and placed in a CD4 or CD8 class. Log10-transformed breadth and depth values were compared by one-way ANOVA with Sidak's multiple comparisons tests. This immuneACCESS table, as held by TCRdb, lists in-frame sequences with V and J called but not all clones. Of the missing ones, under half trace to an unresolved V gene in checked studies; the others have no known cause. The D gene and trimming were derived from the DNA, and the V and J assignments and clone size from that table. This sample is represented by fewer than 150,000 clones; about 90% of them were singletons. The ten most abundant clones make up under 9% of the sample.

Via the germline V gene, CDR1 is SGHVS and CDR2 FQNEAQ. V sheds 0 bases and J sheds 8 bases, leaving 11 bases between their ends. Including cysteine and phenylalanine, the CDR3 has 14 amino acids. Only CDR3 DNA remains: 42 bases, in frame from the first base. To note about this clone: Its antigen has not been determined. No much larger clone is present one base from it, and per-base qualities are unavailable.

This sequence uses TRBV7-8 and TRBJ2-1; the D region possibly corresponds to TRBD1 (5 bases align). This receptor was taken from an adult who received the AZD1222 COVID-19 vaccine. This sample comprised peripheral blood, obtained 28 days after the second AZD1222 dose. The sequenced DNA is TGTGCCAGCAGCTTAGCGCGTTGGGGCGATGAGCAGTTCTTC. The encoded protein is CASSLARWGDEQFF.